This TCR beta chain was found in a study of blood T cell repertoires in COVID-19. This CDR3 has 13 residues. Germline V gene sequence: CDR1 SGHRS, CDR2 YFSETQ. Trimming took 2 bases from V and 2 from J, leaving 6 bases between them. Only in-frame clones appear in the TCRdb table, and some are missing; sequencing was by immunoSEQ multiplex PCR. The data contain about 260,000 clones, over 75% of them seen just once; the ten biggest clones take up over 2%. This clone showed up just once. Source material: peripheral blood. V is TRBV5-1 and J is TRBJ2-3; no clear D gene. This sequence originates from a woman aged 50 to 65 with acute or convalescent COVID-19. CDR3 nucleotide sequence: TGCGCCAGCAGCTTATTAGCCACAGATACGCAGTATTTT. It yields the protein CASSLLATDTQYF.